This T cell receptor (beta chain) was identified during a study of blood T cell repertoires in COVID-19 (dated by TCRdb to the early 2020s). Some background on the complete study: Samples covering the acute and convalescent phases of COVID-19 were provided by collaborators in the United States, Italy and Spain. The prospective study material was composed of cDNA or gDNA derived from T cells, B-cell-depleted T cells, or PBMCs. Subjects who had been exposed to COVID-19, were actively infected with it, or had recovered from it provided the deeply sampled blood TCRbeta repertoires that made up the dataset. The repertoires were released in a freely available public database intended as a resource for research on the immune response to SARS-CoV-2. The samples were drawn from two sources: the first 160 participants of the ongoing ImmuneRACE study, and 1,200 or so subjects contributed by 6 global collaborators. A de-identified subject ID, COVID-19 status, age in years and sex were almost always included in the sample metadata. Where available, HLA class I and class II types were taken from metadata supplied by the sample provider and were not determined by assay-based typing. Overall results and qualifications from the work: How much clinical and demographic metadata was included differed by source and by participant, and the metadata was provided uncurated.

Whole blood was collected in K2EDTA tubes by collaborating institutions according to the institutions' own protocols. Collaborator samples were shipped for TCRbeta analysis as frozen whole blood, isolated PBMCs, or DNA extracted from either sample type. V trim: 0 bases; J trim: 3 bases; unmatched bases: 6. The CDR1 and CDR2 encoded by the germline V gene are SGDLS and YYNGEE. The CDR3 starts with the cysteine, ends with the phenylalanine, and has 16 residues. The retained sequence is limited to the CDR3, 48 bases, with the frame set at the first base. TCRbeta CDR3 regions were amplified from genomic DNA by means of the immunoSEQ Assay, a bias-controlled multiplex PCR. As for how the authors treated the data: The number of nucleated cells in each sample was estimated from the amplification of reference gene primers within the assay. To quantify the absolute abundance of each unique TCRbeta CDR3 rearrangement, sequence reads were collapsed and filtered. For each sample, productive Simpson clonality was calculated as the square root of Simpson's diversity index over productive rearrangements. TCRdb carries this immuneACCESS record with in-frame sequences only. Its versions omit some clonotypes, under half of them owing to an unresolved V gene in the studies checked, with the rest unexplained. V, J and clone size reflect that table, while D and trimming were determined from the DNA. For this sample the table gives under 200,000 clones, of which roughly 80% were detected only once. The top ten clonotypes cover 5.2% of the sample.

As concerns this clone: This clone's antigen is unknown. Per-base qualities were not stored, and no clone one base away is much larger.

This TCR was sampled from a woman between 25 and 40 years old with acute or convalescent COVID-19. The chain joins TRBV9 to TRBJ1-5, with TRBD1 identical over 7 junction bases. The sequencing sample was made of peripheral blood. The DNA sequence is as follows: TGTGCCAGCAGCGTAGGAATAGGGGGCTTCAATCAGCCCCAGCATTTT. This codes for CASSVGIGGFNQPQHF. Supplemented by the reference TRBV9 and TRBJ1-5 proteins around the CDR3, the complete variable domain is DSGVTQTPKHLITATGQRVTLRCSPRSGDLSVYWYQQSLDQGLQFLIQYYNGEERAKGNILERFSAQQFPDLHSELNLSSLELGDSALYFCASSVGIGGFNQPQHFGDGTRLSIL.